This T cell receptor (beta chain) was sequenced for a study of OX40 agonist ivuxolimab in advanced cancers. Whole-study context: Partial responses occurred in Three dose-escalation patients, one with hepatocellular carcinoma and two with cutaneous melanoma.

Clones were read by immunoSEQ multiplex PCR, and TCRdb kept only the in-frame ones, dropping some. In the table there are around 100,000 clones, 89% of which are singletons. This clone was seen more than once but under ten times. What it recognizes is unknown. This CDR3 has 14 amino acids. Per germline, CDR1 SGHVS and CDR2 FQNEAQ. Trimming stripped 10 bases from V and 4 bases from J, with 19 bases between. General observations from the study: Dosing at 0.1 to 3.0 mg/kg was accompanied by clonal expansion of CD4+ and CD8+ blood T cells by week 6.

The clonotype originates from an adult with an advanced solid tumor such as melanoma, head and neck, liver or kidney cancer. Sample: CD4+ or CD8+ T cells sorted from blood, taken in a trial of the OX40 agonist ivuxolimab. The V gene is TRBV7-8, the J gene TRBJ1-2; the D gene is possibly TRBD1 (5 bases). Here the CDR3 reads CAIRPGGSSYGYTF. As DNA, the CDR3 is TGTGCCATCAGACCGGGGGGTAGTTCCTATGGCTACACCTTC.